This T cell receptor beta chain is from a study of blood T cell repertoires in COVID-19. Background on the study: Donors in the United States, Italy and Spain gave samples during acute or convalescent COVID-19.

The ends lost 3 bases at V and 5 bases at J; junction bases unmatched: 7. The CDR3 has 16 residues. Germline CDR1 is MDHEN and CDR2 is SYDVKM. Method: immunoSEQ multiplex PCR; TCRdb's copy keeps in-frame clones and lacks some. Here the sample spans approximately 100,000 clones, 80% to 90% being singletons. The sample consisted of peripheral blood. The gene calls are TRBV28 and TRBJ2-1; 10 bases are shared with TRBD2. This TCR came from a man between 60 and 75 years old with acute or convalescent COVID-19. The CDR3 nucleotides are TGTGCCAGCAGTTTCACCGGGACTAGCGACCACAATGAGCAGTTCTTC. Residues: CASSFTGTSDHNEQFF.